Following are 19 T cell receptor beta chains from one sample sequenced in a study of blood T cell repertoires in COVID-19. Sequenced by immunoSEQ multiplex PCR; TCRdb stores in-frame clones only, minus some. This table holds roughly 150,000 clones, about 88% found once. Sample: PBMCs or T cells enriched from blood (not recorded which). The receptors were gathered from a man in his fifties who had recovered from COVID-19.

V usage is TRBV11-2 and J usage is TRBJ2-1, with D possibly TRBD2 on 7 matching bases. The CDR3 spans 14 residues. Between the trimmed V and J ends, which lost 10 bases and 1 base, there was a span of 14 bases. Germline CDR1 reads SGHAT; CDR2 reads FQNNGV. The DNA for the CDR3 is TGTGCCACGGGGGCGGGACTATCCTACAATGAGCAGTTCTTC. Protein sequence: CATGAGLSYNEQFF. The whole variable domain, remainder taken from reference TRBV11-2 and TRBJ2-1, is EAGVAQSPRYKIIEKRQSVAFWCNPISGHATLYWYQQILGQGPKLLIQFQNNGVVDDSQLPKDRFSAERLKGVDSTLKIQPAKLEDSAVYLCATGAGLSYNEQFFGPGTRLTVL.

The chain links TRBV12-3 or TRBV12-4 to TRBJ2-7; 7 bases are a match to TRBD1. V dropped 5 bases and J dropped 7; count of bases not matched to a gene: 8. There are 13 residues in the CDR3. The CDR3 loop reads CASSEGAHLEQYF. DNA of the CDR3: TGTGCCAGCAGTGAGGGGGCCCATTTGGAGCAGTACTTC.

In DNA, the CDR3 is TGTGCCAGCAGCTTAGGAATCCCAGGGGGCGGCGAGCAGTACTTC. It specifies CASSLGIPGGGEQYF. V and J are TRBV11-2 and TRBJ2-7; 8 bases align to TRBD1. The V gene end was trimmed by 1 base and the J gene end by 6 bases; junction bases not matched to a gene: 8. There are 15 residues in the CDR3. CDR1 and CDR2 from the germline V gene are SGHAT and FQNNGV.

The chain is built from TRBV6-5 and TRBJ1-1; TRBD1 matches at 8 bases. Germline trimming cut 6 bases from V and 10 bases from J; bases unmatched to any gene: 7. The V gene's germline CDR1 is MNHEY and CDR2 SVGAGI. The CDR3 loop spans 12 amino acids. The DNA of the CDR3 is TGTGCCAGCAGCTTTCCGGGACAGGTAGCTTTCTTT. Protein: CASSFPGQVAFF.

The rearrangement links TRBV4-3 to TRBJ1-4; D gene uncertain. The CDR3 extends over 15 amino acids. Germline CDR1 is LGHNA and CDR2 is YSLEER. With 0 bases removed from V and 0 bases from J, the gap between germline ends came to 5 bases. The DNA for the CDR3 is TGCGCCAGCAGCCAAGACTTTGCAACTAATGAAAAACTGTTTTTT. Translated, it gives CASSQDFATNEKLFF.

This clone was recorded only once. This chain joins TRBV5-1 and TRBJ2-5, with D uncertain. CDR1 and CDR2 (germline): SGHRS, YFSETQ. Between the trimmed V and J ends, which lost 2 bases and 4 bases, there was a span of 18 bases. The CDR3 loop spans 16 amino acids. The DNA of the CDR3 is TGCGCCAGCAGCTTCCCCCGGTCACCACGGGTAGAGACCCAGTACTTC. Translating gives CASSFPRSPRVETQYF.

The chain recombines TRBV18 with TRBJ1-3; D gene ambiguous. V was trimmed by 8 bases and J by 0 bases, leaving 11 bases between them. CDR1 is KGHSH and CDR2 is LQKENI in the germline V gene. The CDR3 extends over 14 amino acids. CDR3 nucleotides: TGTGCCAGCGCCCAGGTTCACTCTGGAAACACCATATATTTT. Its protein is CASAQVHSGNTIYF.

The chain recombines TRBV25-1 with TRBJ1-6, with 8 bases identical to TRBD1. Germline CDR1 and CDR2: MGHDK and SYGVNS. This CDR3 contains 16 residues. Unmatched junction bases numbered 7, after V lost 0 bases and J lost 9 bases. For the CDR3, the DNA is TGTGCCAGCAGTGAATATGGCAGGGGGCAGGGTTCACCCCTCCACTTT. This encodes CASSEYGRGQGSPLHF.

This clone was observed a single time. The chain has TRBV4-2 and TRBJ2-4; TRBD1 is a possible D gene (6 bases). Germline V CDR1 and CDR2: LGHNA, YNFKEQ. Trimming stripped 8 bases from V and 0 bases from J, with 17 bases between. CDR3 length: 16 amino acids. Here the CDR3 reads CASAAWGHLAKNIQYF. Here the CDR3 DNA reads TGTGCCAGCGCTGCTTGGGGACACCTAGCCAAAAACATTCAGTACTTC.

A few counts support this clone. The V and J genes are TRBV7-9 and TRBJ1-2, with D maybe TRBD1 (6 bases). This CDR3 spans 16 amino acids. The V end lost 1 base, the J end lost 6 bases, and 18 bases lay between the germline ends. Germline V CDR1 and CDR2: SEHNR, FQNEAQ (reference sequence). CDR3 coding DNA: TGTGCCAGCAGCTTAGTGAACAGGGCGTATTCGCATGGCTACACCTTC. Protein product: CASSLVNRAYSHGYTF.

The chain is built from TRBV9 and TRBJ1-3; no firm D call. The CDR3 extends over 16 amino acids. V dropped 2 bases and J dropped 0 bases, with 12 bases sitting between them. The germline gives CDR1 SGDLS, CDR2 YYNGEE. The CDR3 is CASSVGVADSGNTIYF. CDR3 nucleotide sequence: TGTGCCAGCAGCGTTGGCGTAGCGGACTCTGGAAACACCATATATTTT.

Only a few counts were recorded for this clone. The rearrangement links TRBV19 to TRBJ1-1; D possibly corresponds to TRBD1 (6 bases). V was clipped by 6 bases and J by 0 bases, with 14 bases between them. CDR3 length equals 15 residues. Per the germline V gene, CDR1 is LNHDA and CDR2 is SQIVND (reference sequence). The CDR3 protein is CASRQGRAMNTEAFF. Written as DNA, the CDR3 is TGTGCCAGTAGGCAGGGGCGAGCGATGAACACTGAAGCTTTCTTT.

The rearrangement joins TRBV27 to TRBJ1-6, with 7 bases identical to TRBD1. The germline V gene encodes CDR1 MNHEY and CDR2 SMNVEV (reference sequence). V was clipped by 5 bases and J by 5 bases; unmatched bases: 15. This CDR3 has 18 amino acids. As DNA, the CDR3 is TGTGCCAGCAGTACCCTCCGGACAGGAGGGATTAATAATTCACCCCTCCACTTT. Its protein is CASSTLRTGGINNSPLHF.

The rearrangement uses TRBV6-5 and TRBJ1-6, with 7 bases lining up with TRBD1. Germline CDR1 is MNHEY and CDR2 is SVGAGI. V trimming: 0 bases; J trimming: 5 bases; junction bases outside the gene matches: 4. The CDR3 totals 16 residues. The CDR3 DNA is TGTGCCAGCAGTTACTCTCGGGACAGAGATAATTCACCCCTCCACTTT. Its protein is CASSYSRDRDNSPLHF.

CDR3 DNA sequence: TGCGCCAGCAGCTTGGCGGCAGGGCCGAAGGAAAAACTGTTTTTT. The encoded protein is CASSLAAGPKEKLFF. This rearrangement joins TRBV5-1 to TRBJ1-4; TRBD1 is a possible D gene (5 bases). This CDR3 region has 15 residues. Germline V gives CDR1 SGHRS, CDR2 YFSETQ. Trimming pared 0 bases from V and 8 bases from J, leaving 14 bases between.

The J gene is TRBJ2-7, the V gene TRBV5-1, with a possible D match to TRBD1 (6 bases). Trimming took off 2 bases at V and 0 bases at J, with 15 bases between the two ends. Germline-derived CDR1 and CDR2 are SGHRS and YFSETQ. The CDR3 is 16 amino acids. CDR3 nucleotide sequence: TGCGCCAGCAGCTTCAAGGCAGGGGCAAGCTCCTACGAGCAGTACTTC. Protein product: CASSFKAGASSYEQYF.

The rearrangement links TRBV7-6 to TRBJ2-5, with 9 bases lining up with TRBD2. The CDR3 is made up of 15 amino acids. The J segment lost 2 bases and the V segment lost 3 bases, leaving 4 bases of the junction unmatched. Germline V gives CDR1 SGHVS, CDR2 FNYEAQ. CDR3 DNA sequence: TGTGCCAGCAGCTTGATTGCGGGGGGGCAAGAGACCCAGTACTTC. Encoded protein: CASSLIAGGQETQYF.

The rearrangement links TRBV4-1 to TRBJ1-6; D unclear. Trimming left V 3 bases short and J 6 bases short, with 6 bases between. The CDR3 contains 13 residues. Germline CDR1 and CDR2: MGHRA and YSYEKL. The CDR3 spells CASSQRGNSPLHF. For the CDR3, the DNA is TGCGCCAGCAGCCAGCGGGGTAATTCACCCCTCCACTTT.

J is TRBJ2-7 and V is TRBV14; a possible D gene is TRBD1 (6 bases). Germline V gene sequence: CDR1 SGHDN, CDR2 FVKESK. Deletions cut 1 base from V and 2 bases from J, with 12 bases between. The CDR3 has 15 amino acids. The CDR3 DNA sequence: TGTGCCAGCAGCCAAGGGGGAACAGGGACCTACGAGCAGTACTTC. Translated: CASSQGGTGTYEQYF. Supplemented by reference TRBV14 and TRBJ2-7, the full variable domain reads EAGVTQFPSHSVIEKGQTVTLRCDPISGHDNLYWYRRVMGKEIKFLLHFVKESKQDESGMPNNRFLAERTGGTYSTLKVQPAELEDSGVYFCASSQGGTGTYEQYFGPGTRLTVT.